The 21 T cell receptor beta chains given below trace back to one sample, sequenced in a study of blood T cell repertoires in COVID-19. The repertoire was sequenced with immunoSEQ multiplex PCR; TCRdb's copy has only in-frame clones and lacks some. The data hold some 290,000 clones, with 90% observed a single time. Input material: PBMCs or T cells enriched from blood (not recorded which). Receptor source: a woman aged 30 to 39 who had been exposed to COVID-19.

The V gene is TRBV5-4, the J gene TRBJ2-3, with TRBD2 identical over 11 bases. Germline CDR1 reads SGHNT; CDR2 reads YYREEE (reference sequence). The CDR3 is made up of 15 amino acids. The V segment lost 4 bases and the J segment 2 bases; nucleotides outside the gene matches: 3. This chain's CDR3 is CASSLLAGDTDTQYF. CDR3 bases: TGTGCCAGCAGCCTACTAGCGGGGGACACAGATACGCAGTATTTT.

The J gene is TRBJ2-3, the V gene TRBV27, with unresolved D. The CDR3 loop spans 15 amino acids. From germline, CDR1 is MNHEY and CDR2 SMNVEV (reference sequence). With 2 bases removed from V and 2 bases from J, the gap between germline ends came to 11 bases. The CDR3 sequence: CASSLIRQVTDTQYF. CDR3 bases: TGTGCCAGCAGTTTAATCAGGCAGGTCACAGATACGCAGTATTTT.

In this sample, this clone turned up once. The chain joins TRBV3-1 (or the pseudogene TRBV3-2) to TRBJ1-6; a weak D match, TRBD1 (6 bases). With 3 bases removed from V and 1 base from J, the gap between germline ends came to 10 bases. CDR1 is LGHDT and CDR2 is YNNKEL in the germline V gene (reference sequence). This CDR3 region has 16 residues. This chain's CDR3 is CASSQTTGSYNSPLHF. CDR3 in DNA: TGTGCCAGCAGCCAGACAACAGGGTCCTATAATTCACCCCTCCACTTT.

V is TRBV5-5 and J is TRBJ1-2, with 7 bases that match TRBD1. Trimming cost V 2 bases and J 5 bases; bases outside gene matches: 6. The CDR3 has 14 amino acids. Germline CDR1 and CDR2: SGHKS and YYEKEE (reference sequence). CDR3 nucleotide sequence: TGTGCCAGCAGCTTAACAGGGGTGGAATATGGCTACACCTTC. It encodes CASSLTGVEYGYTF.

V gene TRBV18 combines with J gene TRBJ1-2; D unresolved. Germline-derived CDR1 and CDR2 are KGHSH and LQKENI. The length of the CDR3 is 16 residues. Trimming removed 0 bases from V and 5 bases from J, with 16 bases in between. CDR3 in DNA: TGTGCCAGCTCACCACCGCGTAGTACAGTGTTATATGGCTACACCTTC. Translated: CASSPPRSTVLYGYTF. Full variable domain (outside the CDR3, taken from reference TRBV18 and TRBJ1-2): NAGVMQNPRHLVRRRGQEARLRCSPMKGHSHVYWYRQLPEEGLKFMVYLQKENIIDESGMPKERFSAEFPKEGPSILRIQQVVRGDSAAYFCASSPPRSTVLYGYTFGSGTRLTVV.

The chain has TRBV11-2 and TRBJ1-2; D not resolved. Trimming removed 3 bases at V and 4 bases at J, with 9 bases between. CDR1 is SGHAT, CDR2 FQNNGV, per germline. The length of the CDR3 is 13 residues. The CDR3 protein is CASSFVGAYGYTF. DNA for the CDR3: TGTGCCAGCAGCTTTGTGGGCGCCTATGGCTACACCTTC.

The chain uses TRBV27 and TRBJ1-5, with TRBD1 identical over 8 bases. The germline CDR1 and CDR2 sequences are MNHEY and SMNVEV (reference sequence). This CDR3 is 13 amino acids long. V was clipped by 4 bases and J by 7 bases; unmatched bases: 3. The CDR3 DNA follows: TGTGCCAGCAGTTCCAACAGGGGGCAGCCCCAGCATTTT. Its protein is CASSSNRGQPQHF.

This chain uses TRBV2 with TRBJ1-6; D perhaps matches TRBD1 (5 bases). CDR1 is SNHLY, CDR2 FYNNEI, per germline. Deletions cut 5 bases from V and 5 bases from J, with 7 bases between. The CDR3 runs to 13 residues. The CDR3 DNA reads as TGTGCCAGCAGTAGGACAAATAATTCACCCCTCCACTTT. This translates into CASSRTNNSPLHF.

This clone appeared once. This chain links TRBV30 with TRBJ1-2; unclear D gene. Germline V gene lookup returns CDR1 GTSNPN and CDR2 SVGIG (reference sequence). The CDR3 spans 13 residues. The V end was cut by 1 base, the J end by 1 base, with 7 bases between. The CDR3 region has the DNA TGTGCCTGGAGTGCAGGATATAACTATGGCTACACCTTC. Encoded protein: CAWSAGYNYGYTF. The full variable domain, its missing parts supplied by reference TRBV30 and TRBJ1-2, is SQTIHQWPATLVQPVGSPLSLECTVEGTSNPNLYWYRQAAGRGLQLLFYSVGIGQISSEVPQNLSASRPQDRQFILSSKKLLLSDSGFYLCAWSAGYNYGYTFGSGTRLTVV.

This clone came up a few times. The chain couples TRBV7-9 to TRBJ2-2, with TRBD1 identical over 8 bases. Germline lookup yields CDR1 SEHNR and CDR2 FQNEAQ (reference sequence). CDR3 size: 18 residues. V lost 5 bases and J lost 5; bases outside the gene matches: 16. CDR3 region: CASSPGWTGMIGTGELFF. In DNA form, the CDR3 reads TGTGCCAGCAGCCCTGGATGGACAGGGATGATAGGAACCGGGGAGCTGTTTTTT.

A single count supports this clone. The chain employs TRBV5-6 and TRBJ2-3, with 8 bases identical to TRBD1. This CDR3 is built from 15 residues. The V segment lost 3 bases and the J segment 4 bases; nucleotides outside the gene matches: 7. CDR1 SGHDT and CDR2 YYEEEE come from the germline V gene. CDR3 protein: CASSYRTGLADTQYF. The CDR3 coding sequence is TGTGCCAGCAGCTACCGGACAGGGTTGGCAGATACGCAGTATTTT.

This clone was detected only once. The chain combines TRBV19 with TRBJ1-1; 9 bases are shared with TRBD1. The germline V gene encodes CDR1 LNHDA and CDR2 SQIVND (reference sequence). This CDR3 comprises 15 residues. V was pared by 5 bases and J by 8 bases, with 12 bases of the junction left unmatched. CDR3 loop: CASSSLPGQGLEAFF. Here the CDR3 DNA reads TGTGCCAGTAGTTCCTTGCCGGGACAGGGACTGGAAGCTTTCTTT.

The rearrangement links TRBV5-1 to TRBJ1-6; D may be TRBD1 (5 bases). Trimming pared 0 bases from V and 10 bases from J, leaving 17 bases between. The CDR3 loop spans 16 amino acids. The V gene's germline CDR1 is SGHRS and CDR2 YFSETQ. The CDR3 DNA reads as TGCGCCAGCAGCTTGGAGGGGATTAAGGTGGGATCACCCCTCCACTTT. The encoded protein is CASSLEGIKVGSPLHF. The full variable domain, in which reference TRBV5-1 and TRBJ1-6 provide the parts outside the CDR3, is KAGVTQTPRYLIKTRGQQVTLSCSPISGHRSVSWYQQTPGQGLQFLFEYFSETQRNKGNFPGRFSGRQFSNSRSEMNVSTLELGDSALYLCASSLEGIKVGSPLHFGNGTRLTVT.

The rearrangement links TRBV6-2 or TRBV6-3 to TRBJ1-2; 10 bases line up with TRBD1. CDR3 length: 14 amino acids. Germline lookup yields CDR1 MNHEY and CDR2 SVGEGT. Unmatched junction bases numbered 6, after V lost 5 bases and J lost 6 bases. CDR3 DNA: TGTGCCAGCAGTACCCGGGACAGGGGTCATGGCTACACCTTC. It encodes CASSTRDRGHGYTF.

The rearrangement uses TRBV2 and TRBJ2-3; 14 bases map to TRBD2. The CDR3 extends over 19 amino acids. Germline assignment: CDR1 SNHLY and CDR2 FYNNEI. Losses at the gene ends were 6 bases for V and 8 bases for J; bases not matched to a gene: 19. Here the CDR3 reads CASRERLAGGRDIRGTQYF. Here the CDR3 DNA reads TGTGCCAGCAGAGAAAGACTAGCGGGGGGGCGAGACATCAGGGGTACGCAGTATTTT.

The CDR3 sequence: CASSVSFGYTEAFF. CDR3 nucleotides: TGTGCCAGCAGCGTTTCGTTCGGGTACACTGAAGCTTTCTTT. This chain uses TRBV9 with TRBJ1-1; D is unclear. With 2 bases removed from V and 3 bases from J, the gap between germline ends came to 11 bases. Germline loops: CDR1 SGDLS, CDR2 YYNGEE. The CDR3 is 14 amino acids.

This chain connects TRBV15 to TRBJ2-7; 7 bases are a match to TRBD1. The V segment lost 0 bases and the J segment 7 bases; nucleotides outside the gene matches: 12. The CDR3 is 16 amino acids. CDR1 and CDR2 (germline): LNHNV, YYDKDF (reference sequence). CDR3 sequence (DNA): TGTGCCACCAGCAGAGATGACAGGGACCCCTCCGGGGAGCAGTACTTC. This translates into CATSRDDRDPSGEQYF.

This clone was recorded once. The chain links TRBV5-1 to TRBJ1-4; D is unresolved. This CDR3 spans 15 amino acids. Germline V gives CDR1 SGHRS, CDR2 YFSETQ. Trimming left V 2 bases short and J 7 bases short, with 15 bases between. The CDR3 loop reads CASSLKWALGEKLFF. DNA of the CDR3: TGCGCCAGCAGCTTAAAGTGGGCCCTGGGTGAAAAACTGTTTTTT.

The chain couples TRBV24-1 to TRBJ1-3, with 11 bases lining up with TRBD1. CDR1 and CDR2 from the germline V gene are KGHDR and SFDVKD. CDR3 length: 21 amino acids. V lost 4 bases and J lost 0; bases outside the gene matches: 16. The CDR3 DNA sequence: TGTGCCACCAGTGAACGCCAATTGTGGACAGGGGGCTCCTTCTCTGGAAACACCATATATTTT. This sequence encodes CATSERQLWTGGSFSGNTIYF.

V and J are TRBV9 and TRBJ2-3; 8 bases align to TRBD1. This CDR3 has 15 residues. The ends lost 2 bases at V and 4 bases at J; junction bases unmatched: 6. CDR1 SGDLS and CDR2 YYNGEE come from the germline V gene. The DNA for the CDR3 is TGTGCCAGCAGCGTGACAGGGGATTGGGCAGATACGCAGTATTTT. Translating gives CASSVTGDWADTQYF.

The V and J genes are TRBV19 and TRBJ2-3, with TRBD1 as a possible D gene (6 bases). Germline lookup yields CDR1 LNHDA and CDR2 SQIVND (reference sequence). V dropped 10 bases and J dropped 1 base, with 15 bases sitting between them. CDR3 length: 14 residues. The CDR3 reads CATTNGQRTDTQYF. The CDR3 bases are TGTGCCACTACCAACGGACAGCGCACAGATACGCAGTATTTT. The full variable domain, rest sourced from reference TRBV19 and TRBJ2-3, is DGGITQSPKYLFRKEGQNVTLSCEQNLNHDAMYWYRQDPGQGLRLIYYSQIVNDFQKGDIAEGYSVSREKKESFPLTVTSAQKNPTAFYLCATTNGQRTDTQYFGPGTRLTVL.